These 18 T cell receptor beta chains share one sample of origin, sequenced in a study of T cells in Graves' hyperthyroidism and ophthalmopathy. Using RNA transcripts as the source, TCR beta CDR3 regions were amplified. First-round RT-PCR with HTBI primers amplified the TCR CDR3 region. TCRdb recomputed calls from the multiplex PCR reads with MiXCR, one row per CDR3 protein. The profile shows roughly 710,000 distinct CDR3 sequences, roughly a third of them singletons. The sequenced sample was blood. The receptor set was obtained from a woman aged 40 to 55 with Graves' hyperthyroidism.

This chain uses TRBV7-2 with TRBJ1-2; the match to TRBD1 covers 7 bases. CDR1 and CDR2 (germline): SGHTA, FQGNSA. The V gene end was trimmed by 3 bases and the J gene end by 6 bases; junction bases not matched to a gene: 4. CDR3 length: 13 residues. The CDR3 here is CASSFDRADGYTF. The DNA of the CDR3 is TGTGCCAGCAGCTTCGACAGGGCAGATGGCTACACCTTC.

The chain recombines TRBV2 with TRBJ1-5, with D unclear. In germline, CDR1 is SNHLY, CDR2 FYNNEI. V was cut by 5 bases and J by 5 bases, with 10 bases left in between. The CDR3 loop spans 13 amino acids. CDR3 loop: CASSLREYQPQHF. Written as DNA, the CDR3 is TGTGCCAGCAGTCTCCGGGAGTATCAGCCCCAGCATTTT.

This clonotype was recorded only once. One end of the junction fails to match germline, which may point to a read error. The genes are TRBV19 and TRBJ1-2; D is unresolved. The CDR3 consists of 13 residues. Germline assignment: CDR1 LNHDA and CDR2 SQIVND (reference sequence). The CDR3 loop reads CASSPPDSYGHTF. In DNA form, the CDR3 reads TGTGCCAGTAGTCCCCCGGACTCCTATGGCCACACCTTC.

This clonotype was counted at least ten times. The chain recombines TRBV10-3 with TRBJ2-7, with a weak D call TRBD1 (7 bases). Germline lookup yields CDR1 ENHRY and CDR2 SYGVKD. There are 14 residues in the CDR3. V lost 8 bases, J lost 0 bases, and 14 bases lay in between. CDR3 amino acids: CAIAGGRSSYEQYF. CDR3 DNA sequence: TGTGCCATCGCAGGGGGGCGAAGCTCCTACGAGCAGTACTTC.

The chain is built from TRBV14 and TRBJ2-7; TRBD2 matches at 7 bases. The length of the CDR3 is 15 residues. CDR1 and CDR2 from the germline V gene are SGHDN and FVKESK. J lost 3 bases, V lost 4 bases, and 9 bases had no gene match. In DNA, the CDR3 is TGTGCCAGCAGCCCGGCCCCAGCGGGATACTACGAGCAGTACTTC. Translating gives CASSPAPAGYYEQYF.

This clonotype was seen more than once but under ten times. The J gene is TRBJ1-5, the V gene TRBV7-9; TRBD1 agrees at 10 bases. Germline assignment: CDR1 SEHNR and CDR2 FQNEAQ (reference sequence). V gave up 5 bases and J gave up 0 bases; unmatched junction bases: 16. There are 20 residues in the CDR3. The CDR3 DNA sequence: TGTGCCAGCAGCCTCCGGCTGGGGACAGGGGCTAAAATTAGCAATCAGCCCCAGCATTTT. It codes for CASSLRLGTGAKISNQPQHF.

This clonotype came up many times. The chain uses TRBV12-3 or TRBV12-4 and TRBJ2-7; unclear D gene. Deletions cut 5 bases from V and 4 bases from J, with 9 bases between. This CDR3 region has 12 residues. This chain's CDR3 is CASSVHEYEQYF. DNA of the CDR3: TGTGCCAGCAGTGTCCATGAGTACGAGCAGTACTTC.

Note on this clonotype: Possible read error: a much larger clone is one base away. CDR3 sequence reads: CATATCSPSYEQYF. The CDR3 nucleotides read TGTGCCACCGCCACGTGCTCCCCCTCCTACGAGCAGTACTTC. This sequence joins TRBV10-3 and TRBJ2-7, with unresolved D. The CDR3 has 14 amino acids. V was shortened by 10 bases and J by 0 bases, with 16 bases between the two germline ends. Germline V gene data show CDR1 as ENHRY and CDR2 as SYGVKD.

CDR3 sequence reads: CASRESNEQFF. CDR3 DNA sequence: TGTGCCAGCCGGGAGAGCAATGAGCAGTTCTTC. The V gene is TRBV19, the J gene TRBJ2-5; maybe TRBD2 (6 bases). The J call is in doubt because the DNA end fits TRBJ2-1 better. The CDR3 spans 11 residues. Germline assignment: CDR1 LNHDA and CDR2 SQIVND (reference sequence).

The table lists this clonotype with a few counts. The chain employs TRBV6-5 and TRBJ1-1, with a tentative D call TRBD1 (6 bases). CDR1 is MNHEY, CDR2 SVGAGI, per germline. Between the trimmed V and J ends, which lost 2 bases and 7 bases, there was a span of 11 bases. CDR3 length equals 13 residues. Here the CDR3 reads CASSYPGAGEAFF. The DNA for the CDR3 is TGTGCCAGCAGTTACCCGGGGGCAGGTGAAGCTTTCTTT.

The chain couples TRBV2 to TRBJ2-7; either TRBD1 or TRBD2 may fit D (5 bases each). TRBJ2-1 explains the end of the DNA better; the J call may be wrong. This CDR3 comprises 15 residues. Per the germline V gene, CDR1 is SNHLY and CDR2 is FYNNEI. This CDR3 reads CASSEMSRVGDEQFF. CDR3 nucleotide sequence: TGTGCCAGCAGTGAGATGAGCAGGGTCGGGGATGAGCAGTTCTTC.

The rearrangement joins TRBV12-3 or TRBV12-4 to TRBJ1-2; maybe TRBD1 (6 bases). This CDR3 region has 15 residues. Trimming cost V 0 bases and J 0 bases, with 8 bases left between them. The CDR3 DNA reads as TGTGCCAGCAGTTTAGCGGACAGAGCTAACTATGGCTACACCTTC. Its protein product is CASSLADRANYGYTF.

Only a few counts were recorded for this clonotype. The chain is built from TRBV4-3 and TRBJ1-3, with a weak D call TRBD1 (5 bases). The CDR3 contains 18 residues. V was trimmed by 1 base and J by 0 bases, leaving 16 bases between them. Per germline, CDR1 LGHNA and CDR2 YSLEER. The chain's CDR3 is CASSQVGFKGNSGNTIYF. DNA of the CDR3: TGCGCCAGCAGCCAAGTGGGATTCAAGGGGAACTCTGGAAACACCATATATTTT.

This clonotype was observed at least ten times. The V and J genes are TRBV5-1 and TRBJ2-2; D unclear. In germline, CDR1 is SGHRS, CDR2 YFSETQ. V was shortened by 1 base and J by 1 base, with 8 bases between the two germline ends. The CDR3 is 15 residues long. The CDR3 spells CASSLSPGNTGELFF. The CDR3 DNA follows: TGCGCCAGCAGCTTGTCCCCAGGGAACACCGGGGAGCTGTTTTTT.

V usage is TRBV19 and J usage is TRBJ2-3; the D is unclear. Germline assignment: CDR1 LNHDA and CDR2 SQIVND (reference sequence). Trimming took off 5 bases at V and 3 bases at J, with 12 bases between the two ends. The CDR3 runs 14 residues. DNA of the CDR3: TGTGCCAGTAGTTATGACTTTCGGACAGATACGCAGTATTTT. It codes for CASSYDFRTDTQYF.

The gene calls are TRBV20-1 and TRBJ2-7; 9 nucleotides line up with TRBD1. Germline V lookup: CDR1 DFQATT, CDR2 SNEGSKA (reference sequence). Trimming at V came to 3 bases and at J to 5 bases, leaving 8 bases not matched to a gene. There are 14 residues in the CDR3. The CDR3 DNA follows: TGCAGTGCTAGTCCCTGGACAGGGGCCGACGAGCAGTACTTC. Protein sequence: CSASPWTGADEQYF.

This clonotype occurred many times. The chain is built from TRBV19 and TRBJ1-2; 10 bases are shared with TRBD1. This CDR3 is built from 14 residues. Germline V gene sequence: CDR1 LNHDA, CDR2 SQIVND (reference sequence). V lost 4 bases to trimming and J lost 4 bases; unmatched junction nucleotides: 3. The CDR3 is CASSTGQGTYGYTF. CDR3 bases: TGTGCCAGTAGTACGGGACAGGGGACCTATGGCTACACCTTC.

This clonotype came up a few times. The chain's CDR3 is CASSLSKTSGGDTQYF. CDR3 in DNA: TGTGCCAGCAGCTTATCCAAGACTAGCGGGGGAGATACGCAGTATTTT. The rearrangement links TRBV7-3 to TRBJ2-3, with 12 positions matching TRBD2. The length of the CDR3 is 16 residues. The germline CDR1 and CDR2 sequences are SGHTA and FQGTGA. V was clipped by 2 bases and J by 5 bases; unmatched bases: 5.